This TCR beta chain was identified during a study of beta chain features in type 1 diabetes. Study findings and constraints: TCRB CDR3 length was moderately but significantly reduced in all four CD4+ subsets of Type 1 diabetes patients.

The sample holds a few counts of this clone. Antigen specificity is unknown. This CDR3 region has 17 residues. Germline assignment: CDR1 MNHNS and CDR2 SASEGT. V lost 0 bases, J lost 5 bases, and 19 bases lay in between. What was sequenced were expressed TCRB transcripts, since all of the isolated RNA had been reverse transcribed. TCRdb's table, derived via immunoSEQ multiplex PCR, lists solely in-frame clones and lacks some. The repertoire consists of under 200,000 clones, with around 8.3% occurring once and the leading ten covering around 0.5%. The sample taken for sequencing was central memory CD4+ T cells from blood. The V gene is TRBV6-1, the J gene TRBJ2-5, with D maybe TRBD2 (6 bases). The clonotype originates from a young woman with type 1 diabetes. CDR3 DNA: TGTGCCAGCAGTGAAGCCCCGGAGGGAGGATACGGGGAGACCCAGTACTTC. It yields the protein CASSEAPEGGYGETQYF.